A single sample gave rise to the 4 T cell receptor beta chains below, sequenced in a study of blood T cell repertoires in COVID-19. The protocol was immunoSEQ multiplex PCR, while the TCRdb copy is restricted to in-frame clones and leaves out a portion. The sample includes some 200,000 clones, 86% seen only once; the top ten take 3% to 3.5%. Sequenced: PBMCs or T cells enriched from blood (not recorded which). These receptors all come from a woman between 45 and 65 years old in a cohort exposed to, infected with or recovered from COVID-19 (not recorded which).

The rearrangement joins TRBV6-5 to TRBJ1-2; D is ambiguous. V lost 6 bases, J lost 3 bases, and 11 bases lay in between. The V gene's germline CDR1 is MNHEY and CDR2 SVGAGI. The CDR3 consists of 13 residues. CDR3 sequence (DNA): TGTGCCAGCAGACTCCAGCGGGACTATGGCTACACCTTC. Its protein product is CASRLQRDYGYTF.

The chain recombines TRBV9 with TRBJ1-2; D uncertain. The CDR3 runs 11 residues. Germline V CDR1 and CDR2: SGDLS, YYNGEE. CDR3 coding DNA: TGTGACCCACAAGTTCGCTATGGCTACACCTTC. The encoded protein is CDPQVRYGYTF.

The chain carries TRBV18 and TRBJ2-3; TRBD2 agrees at 7 bases. V lost 3 bases, J lost 0 bases, and 6 bases stayed unmatched. This CDR3 region has 16 residues. The germline V gene has CDR1 KGHSH and CDR2 LQKENI. The CDR3 reads CASSPFQRGSTDTQYF. In DNA form, the CDR3 reads TGTGCCAGCTCACCTTTTCAGCGGGGAAGCACAGATACGCAGTATTTT.

The chain recombines TRBV10-3 with TRBJ1-2; weak D call: TRBD1 (6 bases). This CDR3 is 16 amino acids long. V lost 10 bases to trimming and J lost 0 bases, with 21 bases between them. CDR1 is ENHRY and CDR2 is SYGVKD in the germline V gene. The CDR3 region has the DNA TGTGCCACCAGGGGTTCGGACGGGGAAACTAACTATGGCTACACCTTC. It is translated as CATRGSDGETNYGYTF.